Below are 26 T cell receptor beta chains sequenced from a single sample in a study of CD8+CD57+ T cells in acquired aplastic anemia. Genomic DNA provided the template from which TCR beta VDJ and CDR3 profiles were obtained. TCRdb recomputed calls from the reads with MiXCR, one row per CDR3 protein. Of 350,000 to 450,000 distinct CDR3 sequences in the sample, roughly 64% were seen once. Source material: sorted CD4+, CD8+, or CD8+CD57+ T cells (not recorded which) from PBMCs. The receptor source for this set is a human donor in good health, serving as a control.

This clonotype was seen more than once but under ten times. This sequence joins TRBV10-3 and TRBJ2-7; D remains ambiguous. Deletions cut 3 bases from V and 3 bases from J, with 9 bases between. This CDR3 comprises 13 residues. The V gene's germline CDR1 is ENHRY and CDR2 SYGVKD. CDR3 sequence: CAISDALHYEQYF. The CDR3 nucleotides read TGTGCCATCAGTGATGCACTCCACTACGAGCAGTACTTC.

This clonotype was recorded at least ten times. V is TRBV12-3 or TRBV12-4 and J is TRBJ1-5, with D maybe TRBD1 (6 bases). Trimming left V 3 bases short and J 5 bases short, with 8 bases between. This CDR3 is built from 13 residues. CDR3 amino acids: CASSFGTHQPQHF. In DNA, the CDR3 is TGTGCCAGCAGTTTCGGGACACATCAGCCCCAGCATTTT.

This chain uses TRBV7-8 with TRBJ1-1; weak D call: TRBD1 (5 bases). There are 16 residues in the CDR3. CDR1 SGHVS and CDR2 FQNEAQ come from the germline V gene. V lost 6 bases and J lost 11, with 28 bases in between. The CDR3 spells CASRPTGGSEEPYAFF. The CDR3 DNA reads TGTGCCAGCAGACCTACGGGGGGGAGCGAGGAGCCTTACGCTTTCTTT.

This sequence joins TRBV20-1 and TRBJ1-6; 7 bases are shared with TRBD1. The CDR3 is made up of 13 amino acids. Germline V gene data show CDR1 as DFQATT and CDR2 as SNEGSKA (reference sequence). The trim removed 6 bases at V and 8 bases at J, leaving 7 bases unmatched. The CDR3 DNA follows: TGCAGTGCCAAACGACAGGGAGATTCACCCCTCCACTTT. It specifies CSAKRQGDSPLHF.

This clonotype was recorded at least ten times. The chain combines TRBV20-1 with TRBJ1-1; possibly TRBD1 for D (6 bases). Germline V gives CDR1 DFQATT, CDR2 SNEGSKA (reference sequence). Trimming stripped 6 bases from V and 3 bases from J, with 23 bases between. This CDR3 is 16 amino acids long. The CDR3: CSASGGGTGPDTEAFF. CDR3 nucleotides: TGCAGTGCGTCTGGAGGGGGAACAGGGCCGGACACTGAAGCTTTCTTT.

The chain couples TRBV19 to TRBJ2-5, with D tentatively TRBD1 or TRBD2 (6 bases each). Germline V gene sequence: CDR1 LNHDA, CDR2 SQIVND (reference sequence). This CDR3 is 16 amino acids long. V shed 6 bases and J shed 6 bases, with 23 bases lying between them. The DNA of the CDR3 is TGTGCCAGTAGCGAGCTTGGGCGTGGAGGGGGGAAGACCCAGTACTTC. Translating gives CASSELGRGGGKTQYF.

DNA of the CDR3: TGTGCCAGCAGCTGGTTCCCGAACGAGCAGTACTTC. Residues: CASSWFPNEQYF. The chain links TRBV2 to TRBJ2-7; D is ambiguous. The CDR3 length is 12 residues. V lost 6 bases and J 5 bases, leaving 11 bases between the germline ends. Germline V gives CDR1 SNHLY, CDR2 FYNNEI.

This clonotype appeared a few times. This rearrangement joins TRBV11-2 to TRBJ1-1; D is perhaps TRBD1 (6 bases). V gave up 4 bases and J gave up 3 bases, with 12 bases separating them. This CDR3 has 14 amino acids. The germline CDR1 and CDR2 sequences are SGHAT and FQNNGV. CDR3 sequence: CASSSGTSHTEAFF. The CDR3 DNA follows: TGTGCCAGCAGCTCCGGGACATCGCACACTGAAGCTTTCTTT.

On this clonotype itself: Lacking the conserved final phenylalanine or tryptophan, this CDR3 likely reflects a read error. The rearrangement uses TRBV24-1 and TRBJ1-2, with 9 bases lining up with TRBD1. Germline CDR1 is KGHDR and CDR2 is SFDVKD. CDR3 size: 14 residues. The V segment lost 3 bases and the J segment 11 bases; nucleotides outside the gene matches: 9. The CDR3 DNA sequence: TGTGCCACCAGTGATCCACAGGGGGCCTGGGGGTACACCTAC. It codes for CATSDPQGAWGYTY.

For the CDR3, the DNA is TGTGCCAGCAGCCCCGGCAGGGCCACCGGGGAAGGAGGGGTAGATACGCAGTATTTT. This gives the protein CASSPGRATGEGGVDTQYF. J is TRBJ1-4 and V is TRBV7-6; perhaps TRBD2 as D (6 bases). The DNA matches TRBJ2-3 better at its end, which makes the J call doubtful. Germline lookup yields CDR1 SGHVS and CDR2 FNYEAQ. The CDR3 is 19 amino acids.

This clonotype has at least ten counts. This chain joins TRBV30 and TRBJ1-4, with 8 bases that match TRBD1. Germline lookup yields CDR1 GTSNPN and CDR2 SVGIG (reference sequence). The CDR3 consists of 15 residues. V lost 2 bases to trimming and J lost 7 bases; unmatched junction nucleotides: 9. Here the CDR3 DNA reads TGTGCCTGGAGTCCCACTGACAGGGGACGTGAAAAACTGTTTTTT. Translation gives CAWSPTDRGREKLFF.

This clonotype was recorded many times. The J gene is TRBJ1-6, the V gene TRBV7-2; D possibly corresponds to TRBD1 (5 bases). CDR3 length: 16 residues. CDR1 is SGHTA, CDR2 FQGNSA, per germline. Trimming took off 2 bases at V and 7 bases at J, with 15 bases between the two ends. CDR3 loop: CASSLQGVLNNSPLHF. DNA of the CDR3: TGTGCCAGCAGCTTACAGGGTGTCTTAAACAATTCACCCCTCCACTTT.

This rearrangement joins TRBV7-8 to TRBJ2-7; 8 bases agree with TRBD1. J gave up 7 bases and V 2 bases, and 10 bases lay outside the gene matches. Germline assignment: CDR1 SGHVS and CDR2 FQNEAQ. The CDR3 spans 15 residues. The CDR3 sequence is CASSLSQGASDEQYF. DNA for the CDR3: TGTGCCAGCAGCTTAAGCCAGGGGGCATCCGATGAGCAGTACTTC.

J is TRBJ1-1 and V is TRBV12-3 or TRBV12-4, with TRBD1 as a possible D gene (5 bases). The CDR3 has 13 residues. Trimming cost V 6 bases and J 5 bases, with 13 bases left between them. This CDR3 reads CASRSGAGTEAFF. In nucleotides, the CDR3 is TGTGCCAGCAGATCCGGGGCGGGGACTGAAGCTTTCTTT.

Of note for this clonotype: Sequence at one end of the junction differs from germline and may be a read error. This chain links TRBV7-2 with TRBJ2-3; D may be TRBD1 or TRBD2 (6 bases each). The CDR3 is 14 residues long. Looked up from germline, CDR1 is SGHTA and CDR2 is FQGNSA. As DNA, the CDR3 is TGTGCCAGCAGCTTAGCGGGGGGCAGGGGTCTCGGGGATTTT. Its translation is CASSLAGGRGLGDF. The whole variable domain, remainder taken from reference TRBV7-2 and TRBJ2-3, is GAGVSQSPSNKVTEKGKDVELRCDPISGHTALYWYRQSLGQGLEFLIYFQGNSAPDKSGLPSDRFSAERTGGSVSTLTIQRTQQEDSAVYLCASSLAGGRGLGDFGPGTRLTVL.

In its sample, this clonotype was seen many times. This chain joins TRBV5-1 and TRBJ1-2; D gene uncertain. Germline V gives CDR1 SGHRS, CDR2 YFSETQ. V dropped 1 base and J dropped 5 bases, with 18 bases sitting between them. CDR3 length equals 16 residues. The CDR3 nucleotides read TGCGCCAGCAGCTTGTCTGGGTCCCAAGCACTTTATGGCTACACCTTC. Translating gives CASSLSGSQALYGYTF.

The J gene is TRBJ1-5, the V gene TRBV5-1; maybe TRBD1 (6 bases). CDR3 length: 17 amino acids. The V gene's germline CDR1 is SGHRS and CDR2 YFSETQ. Trimming took off 4 bases at V and 0 bases at J, with 17 bases between the two ends. DNA of the CDR3: TGCGCCAGCAGCCAAGGGGGGGGTGGTTGTAGCAATCAGCCCCAGCATTTT. Protein: CASSQGGGGCSNQPQHF.

J is TRBJ2-7 and V is TRBV6-6; possible D gene TRBD2, 8 bases. In germline, CDR1 is MNHNY, CDR2 SVGAGI (reference sequence). Trimming left V 6 bases short and J 8 bases short, with 29 bases between. The CDR3 runs to 17 residues. As DNA, the CDR3 is TGTGCCAGCAGCCAGATAGCGGGACAGCTTAATTCACCCCAGCAGTACTTC. Protein sequence: CASSQIAGQLNSPQQYF.

This clonotype came up many times. The genes are TRBV6-2 or TRBV6-3 and TRBJ2-5; 13 nucleotides align to TRBD2. J lost 3 bases, V lost 6 bases, and 4 bases had no gene match. There are 15 residues in the CDR3. CDR1 is MNHEY, CDR2 SVGEGT, per germline. The CDR3 spells CASREGLAGKETQYF. In DNA form, the CDR3 reads TGTGCCAGCAGGGAGGGACTAGCGGGGAAAGAGACCCAGTACTTC.

The rearrangement links TRBV7-3 to TRBJ2-5; TRBD2 aligns across 7 bases. V shed 8 bases, J shed 12 bases, and the junction held 15 bases outside the gene matches. The CDR3 covers 13 residues. Germline-derived CDR1 and CDR2 are SGHTA and FQGTGA. The CDR3 DNA reads TGTGCCAGCGTACGGACTAGTTGGAAGACTGAGTACTTC. As protein: CASVRTSWKTEYF.

With respect to this clonotype: One end of the junction varies from germline; a read error may be responsible. The rearrangement joins TRBV15 to TRBJ2-2, with TRBD1 as a possible D gene (6 bases). CDR3 length: 14 residues. CDR1 is LNHNV, CDR2 YYDKDF, per germline (reference sequence). The CDR3 loop reads CASIGGLTTGELFF. In DNA form, the CDR3 reads TGTGCCAGCATTGGGGGCCTGACCACCGGTGAGCTTTTTTTT.

This clonotype is a singleton in its sample. The chain has TRBV9 and TRBJ1-5, with 9 bases identical to TRBD1. This CDR3 is built from 15 residues. The junction had 7 bases not matched to a gene; V was cut back by 4 bases and J by 5 bases. The germline V gene has CDR1 SGDLS and CDR2 YYNGEE. In DNA form, the CDR3 reads TGTGCCAGCAGCTTAGTGGGACAGGGTCATCAGCCCCAGCATTTT. Translated: CASSLVGQGHQPQHF. Full variable domain (missing parts from reference TRBV9 and TRBJ1-5): DSGVTQTPKHLITATGQRVTLRCSPRSGDLSVYWYQQSLDQGLQFLIQYYNGEERAKGNILERFSAQQFPDLHSELNLSSLELGDSALYFCASSLVGQGHQPQHFGDGTRLSIL.

This clonotype was counted at least ten times. The chain links TRBV29-1 to TRBJ1-1; 7 nucleotides agree with TRBD1. The trim removed 3 bases at V and 5 bases at J, leaving 6 bases unmatched. This CDR3 spans 13 amino acids. Germline V CDR1 and CDR2: SQVTM, ANQGSEA. The DNA of the CDR3 is TGCAGCGTTGAGTACAGGGGTACGACTGAAGCTTTCTTT. Protein: CSVEYRGTTEAFF.

This clonotype came up many times. The V and J genes are TRBV5-1 and TRBJ2-7; TRBD1 agrees at 10 bases. This CDR3 is built from 16 residues. J lost 6 bases, V lost 4 bases, and 13 bases had no gene match. Germline V lookup: CDR1 SGHRS, CDR2 YFSETQ. In DNA, the CDR3 is TGCGCCAGCAGCCTAAATACTAGACAGGGGGCGGTCGAGCAGTACTTC. This translates into CASSLNTRQGAVEQYF.

Notes on this clonotype: Because the CDR3's place on the DNA is in doubt, the DNA is left out and the CDR3 is given as listed by TCRdb. The rearrangement uses TRBV7-2 and TRBJ1-6. The germline gives CDR1 SGHTA, CDR2 FQGNSA. 15 amino acids form the CDR3, both terminal residues included. The CDR3 loop is CASSLKYEQYFALHF.

The chain is built from TRBV20-1 and TRBJ1-2; D call uncertain. Per germline, CDR1 DFQATT and CDR2 SNEGSKA (reference sequence). The V and J ends lost 1 base and 8 bases respectively, with 17 bases between them. The length of the CDR3 is 14 residues. CDR3 region: CSARVAHRSEGYTF. The CDR3 DNA sequence: TGCAGTGCTAGAGTTGCGCATCGCAGTGAGGGCTACACCTTC.